Listed below are T cell receptor beta chains from one sample, sequenced in a study of shared clonotypes between healthy human individuals. Using immunoSEQ multiplex PCR, the repertoire was profiled, and TCRdb retains in-frame clones only, with some absent. The sample lists 2 million to 3 million clones, over 85% seen once, with more than 0.35% in the top ten. The specimen was naive CD4+ T cells from PBMCs. The receptors derive from a man younger than 35 in good health. Some clones in this sample may be carry-over from other donors' samples. Both conserved end residues are part of each CDR3. D genes are given only for firm matches. The listing skips clone size in some rows; elsewhere it reads once, few, many or a size class.

CDR3nt | CDR3aa | d_gene | v_gene | abundance | j_gene
TGTGCCAGCAGCTTAGATCCCTCCAGGGAGACCCAGTACTTC | CASSLDPSRETQYF | NA | TRBV7-2 | NA | TRBJ2-5
TGTGCCAGCAGCTTAACCCCGCAGGGGGCAGATACGCAGTATTTT | CASSLTPQGADTQYF | TRBD1 | TRBV7-3 | NA | TRBJ2-3
TGTGCCAGTAGTATAGGGCGGAGCTCCTACAATGAGCAGTTCTTC | CASSIGRSSYNEQFF | NA | TRBV19 | NA | TRBJ2-1
TGTGCCAGCAGTTACTCGCGGACAGGGGGCGCCGAGCAGTACTTC | CASSYSRTGGAEQYF | TRBD1 | TRBV6-6 | NA | TRBJ2-7
TGTGCCAGCATCCTTCCCGGGACTAGTCGGGTTTTAGGCAATGAGCAGTTCTTC | CASILPGTSRVLGNEQFF | TRBD2 | TRBV11-2 | once | TRBJ2-1
TGTGCCAGCAGCGCGGGGACTAGCGGGGAGCAGTACTTC | CASSAGTSGEQYF | TRBD2 | TRBV5-4 | NA | TRBJ2-7
TGTGCCAGCAGCCCCAGTGGTGACAGAGGATCCTACGAGCAGTACTTC | CASSPSGDRGSYEQYF | NA | TRBV11-3 | NA | TRBJ2-7
TGTGCCAGCATTCCCGAGGCGAGGGGCACCATATATTTT | CASIPEARGTIYF | NA | TRBV6-5 | NA | TRBJ1-3
TGTGCCAGCACACCGCGGGATCGGGGAGAGACCCAGTACTTC | CASTPRDRGETQYF | NA | TRBV2 | few | TRBJ2-5
TGTGCCAGCACTGAAGGGGGCCTCTCTGGAAACACCATATATTTT | CASTEGGLSGNTIYF | TRBD1 | TRBV2 | once | TRBJ1-3
TGTGCCAGCAGTTTATCAGTCGCGTGGACTAGCCCCCACTTC | CASSLSVAWTSPHF | TRBD2 | TRBV28 | NA | TRBJ2-4
TGCGCCAGCAGCCGGGACTCCGGGCGGGAGCAGTACTTC | CASSRDSGREQYF | NA | TRBV5-1 | NA | TRBJ2-7
TGCGCCAGCAGCCAAGACCTTAAAACGACCAACAATGAGCAGTTCTTC | CASSQDLKTTNNEQFF | NA | TRBV4-1 | once | TRBJ2-1
TGTGCCAGCTCACCATTCACAGGGTTACCCCAAGAGACCCAGTACTTC | CASSPFTGLPQETQYF | NA | TRBV18 | NA | TRBJ2-5
TGTGCCAGCAGCCAATATAATCTCAGGAGAGGGGAGAGCACAGATACGCAGTATTTT | CASSQYNLRRGESTDTQYF | NA | TRBV16 | NA | TRBJ2-3
TGCAGCGTTGTGGCGGAGGCCCGGTGGACTGAAGCTTTCTTT | CSVVAEARWTEAFF | NA | TRBV29-1 | once | TRBJ1-1
TGTGCCAGAGGAGCGGGATCCCCCTACGAGCAGTACTTC | CARGAGSPYEQYF | TRBD2 | TRBV10-3 | NA | TRBJ2-7
TGTGCCAGCAGTTATAGACAGAATCAGCCCCAGCATTTT | CASSYRQNQPQHF | NA | TRBV7-2 | NA | TRBJ1-5
TGTGCCAGCCATTGGGACGGACTAGCGGGAGCTCGGGAGCAGTACTTC | CASHWDGLAGAREQYF | TRBD2 | TRBV28 | NA | TRBJ2-7
TGTGCCATCAGTGAGTCATTGGTCCAGGGCGGCAATCAGCCCCAGCATTTT | CAISESLVQGGNQPQHF | NA | TRBV10-3 | NA | TRBJ1-5
TGCGCCAGCAGTGACCTTAACGGGGAGCTGTTTTTT | CASSDLNGELFF | NA | TRBV10-1 | NA | TRBJ2-2
TGTGCCAGCAGTTTAGGGACAGGCTATGGCTACACCTTC | CASSLGTGYGYTF | TRBD1 | TRBV28 | NA | TRBJ1-2
TGTGCCAGCAGTTACTCGATTTCAGGGGGCGGGAAGACCCAGTACTTC | CASSYSISGGGKTQYF | TRBD1 | TRBV6-5 | NA | TRBJ2-5
TGTGCCTGGAGTCGGGCCACAGGGTTCAATGAAAAACTGTTTTTT | CAWSRATGFNEKLFF | NA | TRBV30 | NA | TRBJ1-4
TGTGCCAGCAGCTTAGTCGGCAGCTACACCGGGGAGCTGTTTTTT | CASSLVGSYTGELFF | NA | TRBV7-9 | once | TRBJ2-2
TGTGCCAGCAGTTACTCGTTTCGGCCTGGAAACACCATATATTTT | CASSYSFRPGNTIYF | NA | TRBV6-5 | NA | TRBJ1-3
TGTGCCAGCAGTTTAAAGAGACCGGGCCCGGGCGCGGGACTGTTTTTT | CASSLKRPGPGAGLFF | NA | TRBV27 | NA | TRBJ1-4
TGTGCCATCAGTGTCTCGAGCGGGAGTAACACTGAAGCTTTCTTT | CAISVSSGSNTEAFF | NA | TRBV10-3 | NA | TRBJ1-1
TGTGCCAGCAGAGGTGGACTAGCGGGTCCAGATACGCAGTATTTT | CASRGGLAGPDTQYF | TRBD2 | TRBV5-6 | NA | TRBJ2-3
TGTGCCATCAGTGAGTCCCGGGGGGGAAGCTACGAGCAGTACTTC | CAISESRGGSYEQYF | TRBD2 | TRBV10-3 | NA | TRBJ2-7
TGTGCCAGCAGCCACACTAGCGGGACCGCGACCTCCTACAATGAGCAGTTCTTC | CASSHTSGTATSYNEQFF | TRBD2 | TRBV7-9 | NA | TRBJ2-1
TGTGCCAGCAGCGTAGGGGCAGCCCAGAGCACGCAGTATTTT | CASSVGAAQSTQYF | NA | TRBV9 | NA | TRBJ2-3
TGTGCCAGCAGTTTACAGGGGGGAGCAACTAATGAAAAACTGTTTTTT | CASSLQGGATNEKLFF | TRBD1 | TRBV28 | once | TRBJ1-4
TGTGCCAGCTCACCCGGCCTTGGAGGGGAAATCGAAGCTTTCTTT | CASSPGLGGEIEAFF | NA | TRBV18 | NA | TRBJ1-1
TGTGCCAGCAGTTCCCCCGGGACTAGCGGGAGGTTTGAGCAGTTCTTC | CASSSPGTSGRFEQFF | TRBD2 | TRBV28 | once | TRBJ2-1
TGTGCCAGCAGCGTAACAGCCTCAAACTATGGCTACACCTTC | CASSVTASNYGYTF | NA | TRBV9 | NA | TRBJ1-2
TGTGCCAGCAGTCAGAGACAGTTCTCTGGCTACACCTTC | CASSQRQFSGYTF | NA | TRBV6-6 | once | TRBJ1-2
TGTGCCAGCAAGATAGGGGGCGGAATTGGCACTGAAGCTTTCTTT | CASKIGGGIGTEAFF | TRBD1 | TRBV28 | NA | TRBJ1-1
TGTGCCACCAGCCCCTTCAGCGAGGGTGAGCAGTTCTTC | CATSPFSEGEQFF | NA | TRBV15 | once | TRBJ2-1
TGTGCCAGCAGCTTCCTCCCCTCCTCTAGCACAGATACGCAGTATTTT | CASSFLPSSSTDTQYF | NA | TRBV11-2 | NA | TRBJ2-3
TGTGCCAGCAGCTTATTGCCGTGGGGTGAGCAGTTCTTC | CASSLLPWGEQFF | NA | TRBV7-9 | NA | TRBJ2-1
TGTGCCAGCTCACCCCCTATATCGAATGAGCAGTTCTTC | CASSPPISNEQFF | NA | TRBV18 | NA | TRBJ2-1
TGTGCCAGCACCCAGGACAGGGTCTGGGAAAAACTGTTTTTT | CASTQDRVWEKLFF | TRBD1 | TRBV28 | once | TRBJ1-4
TGTGCCAGCTCACCGCTGATGAGCGGGATTTCCTACAATGAGCAGTTCTTC | CASSPLMSGISYNEQFF | TRBD2 | TRBV18 | NA | TRBJ2-1
TGTGCCAGCAACACTAGGGGACAGGCCAACTATGGCTACACCTTC | CASNTRGQANYGYTF | TRBD1 | TRBV28 | NA | TRBJ1-2
TGTGCCAGTAGGACGGGACAGGGCAGCCAGCCCCAGCATTTT | CASRTGQGSQPQHF | TRBD1 | TRBV19 | NA | TRBJ1-5
TGTGCCAGCAGCGCTGTGGGGCCCACAACTAATGAAAAACTGTTTTTT | CASSAVGPTTNEKLFF | NA | TRBV5-4 | NA | TRBJ1-4
TGTGCCAGCAGTTACTCCCAGGGCGAAGCTAACTATGGCTACACCTTC | CASSYSQGEANYGYTF | NA | TRBV6-5 | NA | TRBJ1-2